This paragraph reports one T cell receptor beta chain. The antigen is unknown. This sample was included in a study of T cell responses to AZD1222 COVID-19 vaccine. Broader study findings: A reported finding is that nearly half of spike-specific TCRs target unmutated variant regions. The peak T cell response came first, and repertoires were sampled only after it.

The CDR3 runs 16 residues. The germline gives CDR1 SGHNT, CDR2 YYREEE (reference sequence). The V segment lost 3 bases and the J segment 8 bases; nucleotides outside the gene matches: 12. Libraries were prepared by immunoSEQ multiplex PCR; TCRdb keeps only in-frame clonotypes and omits some of them. The sample consists of around 150,000 clones, more than 75% of them appearing once. The chain carries TRBV5-4 and TRBJ2-1; the match to TRBD2 covers 9 bases. The starting material was peripheral blood, obtained on day 0 of AZD1222 vaccination. The sequence came from an adult in good health. The CDR3 reads CASSYMTSGLGDEQFF. CDR3 bases: TGTGCCAGCAGCTATATGACTAGCGGACTTGGGGATGAGCAGTTCTTC.